The next 13 T cell receptor beta chains were all read from a single sample in a study of blood T cell repertoires in COVID-19. Sequencing was performed with immunoSEQ multiplex PCR; in TCRdb, only in-frame clones are kept and a portion is missing. The table includes about 310,000 clones, 87% detected once. The material sequenced was peripheral blood. These receptors all come from a man between 50 and 59 years old with active or convalescent COVID-19.

The chain carries TRBV7-2 and TRBJ1-3; D is undetermined. Germline V gene sequence: CDR1 SGHTA, CDR2 FQGNSA. The CDR3 is 12 residues long. The V gene lost 10 bases and the J gene lost 2 bases, with 9 bases spanning the gap. In DNA, the CDR3 is TGTGCCACCCAGATTGCTGGAAACACCATATATTTT. This sequence encodes CATQIAGNTIYF.

CDR3 in amino acids: CASSLFGTGVKEQYF. Written as DNA, the CDR3 is TGTGCCAGCAGCTTATTTGGGACAGGGGTTAAGGAGCAGTACTTC. The chain links TRBV7-8 to TRBJ2-7; 10 bases agree with TRBD1. Germline CDR1 and CDR2: SGHVS and FQNEAQ. This CDR3 region has 15 residues. The trim removed 2 bases at V and 7 bases at J, leaving 8 bases unmatched.

The V call is TRBV6-2 or TRBV6-3, the J call TRBJ1-2; TRBD1 agrees at 8 bases. Trimming at V came to 6 bases and at J to 2 bases, leaving 5 bases not matched to a gene. CDR1 is MNHEY, CDR2 SVGEGT, per germline. The CDR3 has 14 residues. The CDR3 DNA sequence: TGTGCCAGCAGCAGGGGACAGGCAAACTATGGCTACACCTTC. Translating gives CASSRGQANYGYTF.

The V gene is TRBV7-3, the J gene TRBJ1-1; TRBD1 is a possible D gene (6 bases). The CDR3 covers 13 residues. Per the germline V gene, CDR1 is SGHTA and CDR2 is FQGTGA. The ends were cut back, 5 bases at V and 1 base at J, with 8 bases in the middle. In DNA form, the CDR3 reads TGTGCCAGCAGCGGACAGACGAACACTGAAGCTTTCTTT. Translation: CASSGQTNTEAFF.

With regard to this clone: Other DNA sequences from this sample encode an identical CDR3 as well. V is TRBV18 and J is TRBJ2-1; TRBD1 aligns across 9 bases. The germline gives CDR1 KGHSH, CDR2 LQKENI. The length of the CDR3 is 16 residues. The V segment lost 3 bases and the J segment 4 bases; nucleotides outside the gene matches: 7. CDR3 region: CASSPPGTGLYNEQFF. The CDR3 region has the DNA TGTGCCAGCTCACCCCCCGGGACAGGGCTTTACAATGAGCAGTTCTTC.

The chain is built from TRBV7-2 and TRBJ2-7; D is perhaps TRBD1 (5 bases). Trimming pared 1 base from V and 1 base from J, leaving 8 bases between. Germline CDR1 is SGHTA and CDR2 is FQGNSA. This CDR3 has 14 residues. Here the CDR3 DNA reads TGTGCCAGCAGCTTAGGGACAAGTTCCTACGAGCAGTACTTC. This codes for CASSLGTSSYEQYF.

V is TRBV5-4 and J is TRBJ2-3, with a weak D call TRBD2 (6 bases). V shed 2 bases and J shed 0 bases, with 13 bases lying between them. Germline CDR1 and CDR2: SGHNT and YYREEE (reference sequence). This CDR3 comprises 16 residues. CDR3 sequence reads: CASSFPSVTSTDTQYF. The CDR3 DNA is TGTGCCAGCAGCTTCCCTAGCGTCACTAGCACAGATACGCAGTATTTT.

This clone was observed a single time. The V and J genes are TRBV2 and TRBJ2-3; 8 nucleotides match TRBD1. The germline gives CDR1 SNHLY, CDR2 FYNNEI. There are 16 residues in the CDR3. The J segment lost 0 bases and the V segment lost 4 bases, leaving 6 bases of the junction unmatched. As DNA, the CDR3 is TGTGCCAGCAGTGCGGACAGGGACCCTAGCACAGATACGCAGTATTTT. It encodes CASSADRDPSTDTQYF.

This clone was observed once. The chain has TRBV7-3 and TRBJ2-2; TRBD2 matches at 15 bases. Trimming removed 5 bases from V and 2 bases from J; junction bases left unmatched: 6. CDR1 and CDR2 from the germline V gene are SGHTA and FQGTGA. This CDR3 contains 18 residues. The CDR3 sequence is CASSRGLAGGRNTGELFF. The CDR3 coding sequence is TGTGCCAGCAGCAGGGGACTAGCGGGGGGCCGTAACACCGGGGAGCTGTTTTTT.

The rearrangement links TRBV7-2 to TRBJ1-3; D is unclear. Trimming took 5 bases from V and 0 from J, leaving 11 bases between them. The CDR3 spans 15 residues. Germline CDR1 is SGHTA and CDR2 is FQGNSA. CDR3 nucleotides: TGTGCCAGCAGCCCCGGACTGATCTCTGGAAACACCATATATTTT. The encoded protein is CASSPGLISGNTIYF.

This chain uses TRBV2 with TRBJ1-2, with D perhaps matching TRBD1 (6 bases). The CDR3 has 15 residues. Germline V gene data show CDR1 as SNHLY and CDR2 as FYNNEI. The ends were cut back, 3 bases at V and 3 bases at J, with 14 bases in the middle. The CDR3 loop is CASSDHRAGHYGYTF. CDR3 DNA sequence: TGTGCCAGCAGTGACCACAGGGCGGGCCACTATGGCTACACCTTC.

The J gene is TRBJ2-5, the V gene TRBV20-1, with 7 nucleotides matching TRBD2. This CDR3 is built from 15 residues. V lost 3 bases, J lost 2 bases, and 9 bases stayed unmatched. The germline CDR1 and CDR2 sequences are DFQATT and SNEGSKA (reference sequence). The CDR3 nucleotides read TGCAGTGCTAGTCGGGCTAGCGGATATCAAGAGACCCAGTACTTC. It specifies CSASRASGYQETQYF.

Turning to this clone: Its ends do not fully match the called genes, so a read error is possible. The chain combines TRBV6-5 with TRBJ2-1; the match to TRBD2 covers 7 bases. The germline CDR1 and CDR2 sequences are MNHEY and SVGAGI. This CDR3 comprises 12 residues. The CDR3 DNA reads TGTGCCGGCAGGACTAGTGGGAATGAGCAGTTCTTC. Translating it yields CAGRTSGNEQFF.